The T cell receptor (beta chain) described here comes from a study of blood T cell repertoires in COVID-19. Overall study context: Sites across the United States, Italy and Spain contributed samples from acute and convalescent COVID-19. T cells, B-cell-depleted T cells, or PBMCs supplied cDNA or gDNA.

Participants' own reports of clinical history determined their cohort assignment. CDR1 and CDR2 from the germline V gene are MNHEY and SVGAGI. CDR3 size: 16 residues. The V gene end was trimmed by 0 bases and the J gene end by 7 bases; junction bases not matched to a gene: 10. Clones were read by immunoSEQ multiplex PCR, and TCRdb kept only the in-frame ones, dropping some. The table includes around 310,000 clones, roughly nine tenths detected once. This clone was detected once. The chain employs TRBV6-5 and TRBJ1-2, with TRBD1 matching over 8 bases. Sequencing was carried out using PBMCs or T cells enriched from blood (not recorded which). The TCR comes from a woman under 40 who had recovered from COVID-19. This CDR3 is CASSYSKTGEISGYTF. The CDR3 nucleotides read TGTGCCAGCAGTTACTCGAAGACAGGGGAAATATCTGGCTACACCTTC.